The clone carrying this T cell receptor (beta chain) showed up many times. Its antigen is unidentified. This record comes from a study of T cells in Graves' hyperthyroidism and ophthalmopathy. Points from the study as a whole: Ophthalmopathy, as predicted by the model, came a median around 6.7 months after the prediction.

The study enrolled patients aged 18 to 65 with newly diagnosed hyperthyroidism of under 2 months' duration. Uncontrolled infection, other autoimmune disease, pregnancy or lactation barred patients from enrollment. Fresh peripheral blood, 10 ml, was the source of the PBMCs. TCR beta CDR3 region amplification was performed from RNA transcripts. TCR CDR3 regions were first amplified by RT-PCR with HTBI primers. TCRdb reprocessed the multiplex PCR reads via MiXCR and lists one record per CDR3 protein. Of around 350,000 distinct CDR3 sequences listed, 19% are singletons. The sequenced sample was blood. This clonotype originated in a woman aged 18-35 years with Graves' hyperthyroidism.

The CDR3 here is CASSVTAYGYTF. CDR3 DNA: TGTGCCAGCAGTGTGACGGCCTATGGCTACACCTTC. V is TRBV2 and J is TRBJ1-2; D is ambiguous. Germline lookup yields CDR1 SNHLY and CDR2 FYNNEI. Trimming took off 4 bases at V and 4 bases at J, with 7 bases between the two ends. The CDR3 sequence is 12 residues long.